This TCR beta chain was documented in a study of blood T cell repertoires in COVID-19. On the study more broadly: The samples span acute and convalescent COVID-19 from the United States, Italy and Spain.

In the original processing: Estimation of nucleated cell counts was performed using reference gene primer amplification. The protocol was immunoSEQ multiplex PCR, while the TCRdb copy is restricted to in-frame clones and leaves out a portion. Clonal size and the V and J genes are those of that table, whereas D and trimming came from the DNA. The table shows 250,000 or so clones, with roughly 80% occurring only once. In germline, CDR1 is LNHNV, CDR2 YYDKDF (reference sequence). This CDR3 is 12 amino acids long. The germline V and J ends were trimmed by 2 bases and 6 bases, with 5 bases remaining between them.

The V gene is TRBV15, the J gene TRBJ2-4; tentatively, D is TRBD2 (5 bases). The specimen was peripheral blood. The clonotype originates from a woman in her late teens or twenties with acute or convalescent COVID-19. CDR3: CATSRRGNIQYF. The CDR3 region has the DNA TGTGCCACCAGCAGACGGGGAAACATTCAGTACTTC.